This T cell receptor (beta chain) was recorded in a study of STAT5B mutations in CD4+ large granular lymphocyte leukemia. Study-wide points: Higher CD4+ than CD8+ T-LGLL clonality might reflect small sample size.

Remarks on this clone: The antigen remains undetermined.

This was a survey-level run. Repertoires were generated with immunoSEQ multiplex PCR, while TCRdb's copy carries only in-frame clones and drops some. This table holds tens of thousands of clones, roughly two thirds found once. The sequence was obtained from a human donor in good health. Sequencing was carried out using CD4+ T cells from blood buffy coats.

CDR3 DNA sequence: TGCGCCAGCAGCTTGGCCGGCGGGGTTGGCTACAATGAGCAGTTCTTC. Translating it yields CASSLAGGVGYNEQFF. The chain couples TRBV5-1 to TRBJ2-1; tentative D call: TRBD2 (6 bases). This CDR3 region has 16 residues. Looked up from germline, CDR1 is SGHRS and CDR2 is YFSETQ. The V end lost 0 bases, the J end lost 3 bases, and 13 bases lay between the germline ends.